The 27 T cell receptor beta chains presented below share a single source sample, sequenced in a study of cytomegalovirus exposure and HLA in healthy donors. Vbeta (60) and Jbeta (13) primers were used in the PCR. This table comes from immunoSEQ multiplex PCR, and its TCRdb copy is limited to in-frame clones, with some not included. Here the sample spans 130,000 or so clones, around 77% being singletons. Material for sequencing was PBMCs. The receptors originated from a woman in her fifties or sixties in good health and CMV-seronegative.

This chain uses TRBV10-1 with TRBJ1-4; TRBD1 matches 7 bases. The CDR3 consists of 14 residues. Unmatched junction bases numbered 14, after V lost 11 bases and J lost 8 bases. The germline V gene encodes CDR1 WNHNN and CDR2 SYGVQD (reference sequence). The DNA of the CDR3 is TGCGCCGGGAAGACAGGGTGGTTCGGAGAAAAACTGTTTTTT. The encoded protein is CAGKTGWFGEKLFF.

The CDR3 is CAWSVSRGFSYEQYF. The CDR3 nucleotides are TGTGCCTGGAGTGTATCCAGGGGATTTTCCTACGAGCAGTACTTC. This rearrangement joins TRBV30 to TRBJ2-5, with TRBD1 as a possible D gene (6 bases). The J call is doubtful: the DNA matches TRBJ2-7 better. From germline, CDR1 is GTSNPN and CDR2 SVGIG (reference sequence). The CDR3 extends over 15 amino acids.

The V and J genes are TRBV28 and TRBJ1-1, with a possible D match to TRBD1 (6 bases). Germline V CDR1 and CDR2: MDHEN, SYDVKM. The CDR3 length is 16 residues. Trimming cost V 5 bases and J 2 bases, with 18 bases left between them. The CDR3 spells CASSPRTANTNTEAFF. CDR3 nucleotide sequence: TGTGCCAGCAGTCCCAGGACAGCGAATACAAACACTGAAGCTTTCTTT.

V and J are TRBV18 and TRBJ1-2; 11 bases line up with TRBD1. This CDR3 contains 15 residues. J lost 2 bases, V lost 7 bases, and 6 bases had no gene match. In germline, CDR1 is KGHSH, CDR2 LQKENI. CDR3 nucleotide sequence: TGTGCCAGCTTTACCCGGGACAGGGGGAACTATGGCTACACCTTC. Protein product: CASFTRDRGNYGYTF.

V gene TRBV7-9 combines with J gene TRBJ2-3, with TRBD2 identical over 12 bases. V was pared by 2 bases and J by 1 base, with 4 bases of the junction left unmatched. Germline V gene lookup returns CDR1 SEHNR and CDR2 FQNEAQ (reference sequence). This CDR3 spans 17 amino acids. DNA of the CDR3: TGTGCCAGCAGCTTAAAGGGACTAGCGGGCGGCACAGATACGCAGTATTTT. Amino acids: CASSLKGLAGGTDTQYF.

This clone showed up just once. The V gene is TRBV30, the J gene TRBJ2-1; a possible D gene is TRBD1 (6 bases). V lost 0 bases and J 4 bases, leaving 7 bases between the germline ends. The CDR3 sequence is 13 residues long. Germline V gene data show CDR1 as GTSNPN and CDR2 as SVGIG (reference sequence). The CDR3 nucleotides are TGTGCCTGGAGTGTCGGGACATACAATGAGCAGTTCTTC. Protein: CAWSVGTYNEQFF.

CDR3 amino acids: CASSRDKRFTDTQYF. In DNA, the CDR3 is TGCGCCAGCAGCCGGGACAAGAGATTTACAGATACGCAGTATTTT. V usage is TRBV10-1 and J usage is TRBJ2-3; possible D gene TRBD1, 6 bases. Germline loops: CDR1 WNHNN, CDR2 SYGVQD (reference sequence). This CDR3 contains 15 residues. Trimming removed 6 bases at V and 3 bases at J, with 16 bases between.

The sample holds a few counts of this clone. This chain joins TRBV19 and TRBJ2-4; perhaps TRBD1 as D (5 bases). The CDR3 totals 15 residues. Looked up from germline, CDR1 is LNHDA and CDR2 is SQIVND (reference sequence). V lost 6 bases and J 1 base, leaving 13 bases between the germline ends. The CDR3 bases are TGTGCCAGTAGGTCAGGGATCGGGGCCAAAAACATTCAGTACTTC. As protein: CASRSGIGAKNIQYF. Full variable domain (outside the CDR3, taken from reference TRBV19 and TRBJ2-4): DGGITQSPKYLFRKEGQNVTLSCEQNLNHDAMYWYRQDPGQGLRLIYYSQIVNDFQKGDIAEGYSVSREKKESFPLTVTSAQKNPTAFYLCASRSGIGAKNIQYFGAGTRLSVL.

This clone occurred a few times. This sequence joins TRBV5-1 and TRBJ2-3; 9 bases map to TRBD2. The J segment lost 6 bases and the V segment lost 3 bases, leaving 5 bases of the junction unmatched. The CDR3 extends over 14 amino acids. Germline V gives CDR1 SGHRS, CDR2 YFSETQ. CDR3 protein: CASSYGGRADTQYF. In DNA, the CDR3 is TGCGCCAGCAGCTACGGCGGGAGGGCCGATACGCAGTATTTT.

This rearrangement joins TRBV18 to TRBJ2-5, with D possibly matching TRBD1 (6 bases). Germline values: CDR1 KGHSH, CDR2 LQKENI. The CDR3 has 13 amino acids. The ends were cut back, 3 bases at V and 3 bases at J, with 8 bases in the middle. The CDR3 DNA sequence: TGTGCCAGCTCACCGCAGGGGAAAGAGACCCAGTACTTC. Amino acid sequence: CASSPQGKETQYF.

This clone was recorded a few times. The CDR3 here is CASSMRDSYEQYF. The CDR3 DNA reads TGTGCCAGTAGTATGCGGGACTCCTACGAGCAGTACTTC. The genes are TRBV19 and TRBJ2-7; tentatively, D is TRBD2 (6 bases). The CDR3 has 13 amino acids. Germline values: CDR1 LNHDA, CDR2 SQIVND (reference sequence). The V gene lost 3 bases and the J gene lost 0 bases, with 6 bases spanning the gap.

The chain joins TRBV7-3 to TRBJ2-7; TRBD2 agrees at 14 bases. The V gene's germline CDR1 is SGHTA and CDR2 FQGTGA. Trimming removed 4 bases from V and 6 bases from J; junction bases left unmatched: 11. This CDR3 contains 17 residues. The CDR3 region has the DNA TGTGCCAGCAGCTCCGTGGGGACTAGCGGGAGTCCATTCGAGCAGTACTTC. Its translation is CASSSVGTSGSPFEQYF.

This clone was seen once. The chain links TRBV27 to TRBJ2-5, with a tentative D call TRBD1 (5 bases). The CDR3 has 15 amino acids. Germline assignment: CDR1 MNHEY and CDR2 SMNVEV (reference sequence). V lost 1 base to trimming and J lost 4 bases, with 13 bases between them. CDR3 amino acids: CASSLYPKGPETQYF. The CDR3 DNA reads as TGTGCCAGCAGTTTATACCCGAAGGGGCCAGAGACCCAGTACTTC.

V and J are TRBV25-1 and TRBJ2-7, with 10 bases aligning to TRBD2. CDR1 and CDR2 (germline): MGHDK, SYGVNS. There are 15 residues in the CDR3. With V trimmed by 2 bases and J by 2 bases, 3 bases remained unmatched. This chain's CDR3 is CASSERLAGAYEQYF. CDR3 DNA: TGTGCCAGCAGTGAACGCCTAGCGGGAGCCTACGAGCAGTACTTC.

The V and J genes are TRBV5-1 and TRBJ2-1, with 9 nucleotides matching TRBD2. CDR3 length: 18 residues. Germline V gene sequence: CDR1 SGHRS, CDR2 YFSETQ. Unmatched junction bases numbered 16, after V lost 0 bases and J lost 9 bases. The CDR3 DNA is TGCGCCAGCAGCTTGGGGGACACAGGGCTTAGCGGGAGCAGTGAGCAGTTCTTC. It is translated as CASSLGDTGLSGSSEQFF.

The CDR3, as DNA: TGTGCCAGCAGGGACAGGGTTGGCGAGCAGTACTTC. This encodes CASRDRVGEQYF. The chain combines TRBV6-5 with TRBJ2-5, with TRBD1 identical over 8 bases. The DNA end favors TRBJ2-7, so the J call may be wrong. The CDR3 extends over 12 amino acids. Per the germline V gene, CDR1 is MNHEY and CDR2 is SVGAGI.

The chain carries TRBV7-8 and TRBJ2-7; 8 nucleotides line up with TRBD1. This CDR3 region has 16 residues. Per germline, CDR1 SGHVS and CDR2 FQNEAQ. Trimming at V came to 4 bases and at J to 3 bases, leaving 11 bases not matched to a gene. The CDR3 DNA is TGTGCCAGCAGCTCCGGACAGGGTATTTTGAACTACGAGCAGTACTTC. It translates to CASSSGQGILNYEQYF. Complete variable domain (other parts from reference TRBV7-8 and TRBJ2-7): GAGVSQSPRYKVAKRGQDVALRCDPISGHVSLFWYQQALGQGPEFLTYFQNEAQLDKSGLPSDRFFAERPEGSVSTLKIQRTQQEDSAVYLCASSSGQGILNYEQYFGPGTRLTVT.

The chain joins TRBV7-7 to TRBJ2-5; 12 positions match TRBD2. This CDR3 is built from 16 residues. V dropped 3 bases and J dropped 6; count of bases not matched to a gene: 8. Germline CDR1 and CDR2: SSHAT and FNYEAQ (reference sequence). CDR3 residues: CASSLLAGGPGQTQYF. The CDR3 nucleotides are TGTGCCAGCAGCTTGCTAGCGGGAGGGCCGGGTCAGACCCAGTACTTC.

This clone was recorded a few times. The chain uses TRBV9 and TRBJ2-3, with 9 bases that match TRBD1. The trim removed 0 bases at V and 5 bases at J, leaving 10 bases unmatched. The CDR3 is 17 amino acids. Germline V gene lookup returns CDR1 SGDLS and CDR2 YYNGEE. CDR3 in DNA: TGTGCCAGCAGCGTAGTTGCCGGGACAGGGATCAAAGATACGCAGTATTTT. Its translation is CASSVVAGTGIKDTQYF.

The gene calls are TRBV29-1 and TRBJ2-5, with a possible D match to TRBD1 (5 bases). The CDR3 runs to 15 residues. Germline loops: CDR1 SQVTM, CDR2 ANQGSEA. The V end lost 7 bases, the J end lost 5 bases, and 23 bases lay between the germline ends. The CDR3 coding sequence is TGCAGCGCTACGGGCCGGGTAGGGGCTGGGGAGACCCAGTACTTC. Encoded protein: CSATGRVGAGETQYF.

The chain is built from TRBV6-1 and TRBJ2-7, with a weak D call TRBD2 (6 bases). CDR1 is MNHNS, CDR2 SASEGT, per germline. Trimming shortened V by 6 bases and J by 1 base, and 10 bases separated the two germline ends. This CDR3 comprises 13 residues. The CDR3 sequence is CASRPRGSYEQYF. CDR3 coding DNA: TGTGCCAGCAGACCCCGGGGGTCCTACGAGCAGTACTTC.

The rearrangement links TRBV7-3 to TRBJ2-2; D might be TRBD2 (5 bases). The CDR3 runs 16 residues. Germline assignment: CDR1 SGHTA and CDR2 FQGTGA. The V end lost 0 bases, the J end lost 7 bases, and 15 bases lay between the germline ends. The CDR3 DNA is TGTGCCAGCAGCTTAACCCTAGCCCGCGCGGGCGGGGAGCTGTTTTTT. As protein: CASSLTLARAGGELFF. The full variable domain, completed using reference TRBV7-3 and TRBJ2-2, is GAGVSQTPSNKVTEKGKYVELRCDPISGHTALYWYRQSLGQGPEFLIYFQGTGAADDSGLPNDRFFAVRPEGSVSTLKIQRTERGDSAVYLCASSLTLARAGGELFFGEGSRLTVL.

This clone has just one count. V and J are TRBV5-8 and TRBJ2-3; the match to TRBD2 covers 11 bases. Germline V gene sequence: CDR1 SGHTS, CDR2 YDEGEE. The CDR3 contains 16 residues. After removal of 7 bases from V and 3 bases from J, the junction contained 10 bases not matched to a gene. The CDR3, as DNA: TGTGCCAGCGGTTTAGCGGGAGGGCTAAGGACAGATACGCAGTATTTT. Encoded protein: CASGLAGGLRTDTQYF.

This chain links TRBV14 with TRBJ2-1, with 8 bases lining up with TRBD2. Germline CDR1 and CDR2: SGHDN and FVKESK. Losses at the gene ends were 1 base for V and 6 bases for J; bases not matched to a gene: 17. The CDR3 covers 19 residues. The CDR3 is CASSQVGRGGRVGTNEQFF. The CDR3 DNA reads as TGTGCCAGCAGCCAAGTGGGCCGGGGGGGCCGTGTGGGAACCAATGAGCAGTTCTTC.

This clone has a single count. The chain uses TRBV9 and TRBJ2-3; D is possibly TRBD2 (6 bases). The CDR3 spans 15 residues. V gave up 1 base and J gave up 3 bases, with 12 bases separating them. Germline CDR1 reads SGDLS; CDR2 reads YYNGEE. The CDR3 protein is CASSVFGEATDTQYF. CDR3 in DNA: TGTGCCAGCAGCGTATTCGGGGAGGCAACAGATACGCAGTATTTT.

The CDR3 here is CASSDGQGTDTQYF. The DNA of the CDR3 is TGCGCCAGCAGCGATGGACAGGGAACAGATACGCAGTATTTT. V and J are TRBV5-1 and TRBJ2-3, with 8 nucleotides matching TRBD1. This CDR3 has 14 residues. J lost 3 bases, V lost 4 bases, and 4 bases had no gene match. Germline-derived CDR1 and CDR2 are SGHRS and YFSETQ.

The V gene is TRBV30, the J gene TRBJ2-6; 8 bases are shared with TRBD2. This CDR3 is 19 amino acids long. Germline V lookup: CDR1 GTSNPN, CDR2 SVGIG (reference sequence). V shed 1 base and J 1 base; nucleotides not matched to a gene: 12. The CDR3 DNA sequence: TGTGCCTGGAGTGGGGTAGCGGGGTTTTACTTGTCTGGGGCCAACGTCCTGACTTTC. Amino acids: CAWSGVAGFYLSGANVLTF.